This TCR beta chain was sequenced during a study of T cell responses to AZD1222 COVID-19 vaccine. Assay: immunoSEQ multiplex PCR; the TCRdb copy retains only in-frame clones and omits some. This table holds 70,000 to 95,000 clones, under 95% found once. There are a few counts of this clone. The V and J ends lost 0 bases and 10 bases respectively, with 13 bases between them. Germline loops: CDR1 WNHNN, CDR2 SYGVQD (reference sequence). The CDR3 extends over 15 amino acids. This clonotype originated in an adult who received the AZD1222 COVID-19 vaccine. The rearrangement uses TRBV10-1 and TRBJ1-6; D might be TRBD1 (6 bases). The sample was peripheral blood, taken 28 days after the second AZD1222 dose. DNA for the CDR3: TGCGCCAGCAGTGAGTCGGGCAGGGGAGACTCACCCCTCCACTTT. Protein sequence: CASSESGRGDSPLHF.